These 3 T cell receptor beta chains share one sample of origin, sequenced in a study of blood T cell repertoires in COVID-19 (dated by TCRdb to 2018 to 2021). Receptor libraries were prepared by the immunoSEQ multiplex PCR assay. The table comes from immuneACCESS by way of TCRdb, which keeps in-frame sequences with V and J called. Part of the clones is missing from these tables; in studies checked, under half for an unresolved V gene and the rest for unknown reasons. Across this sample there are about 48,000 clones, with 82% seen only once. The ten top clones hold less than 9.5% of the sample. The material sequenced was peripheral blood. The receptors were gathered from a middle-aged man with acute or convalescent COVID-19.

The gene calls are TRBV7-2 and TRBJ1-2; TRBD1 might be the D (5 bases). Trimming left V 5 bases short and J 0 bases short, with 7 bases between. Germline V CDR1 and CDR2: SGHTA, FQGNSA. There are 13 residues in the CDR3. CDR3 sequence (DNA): TGTGCCAGCAGCCTACAGGCTAACTATGGCTACACCTTC. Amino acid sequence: CASSLQANYGYTF.

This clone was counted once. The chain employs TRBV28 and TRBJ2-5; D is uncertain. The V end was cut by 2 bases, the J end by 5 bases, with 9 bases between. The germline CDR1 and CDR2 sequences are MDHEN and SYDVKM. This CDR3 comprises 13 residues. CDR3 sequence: CASSLGSRETQYF. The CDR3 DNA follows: TGTGCCAGCAGTTTAGGTAGTCGGGAGACCCAGTACTTC.

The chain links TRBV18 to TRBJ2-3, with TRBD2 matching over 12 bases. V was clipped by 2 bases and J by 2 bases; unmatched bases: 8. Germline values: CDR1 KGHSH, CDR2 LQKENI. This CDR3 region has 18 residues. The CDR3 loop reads CASSPSRLAGGTTDTQYF. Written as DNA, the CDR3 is TGTGCCAGCTCACCATCCAGGCTAGCGGGGGGGACCACAGATACGCAGTATTTT.